This T cell receptor beta chain is drawn from a study of T cell changes during pregnancy in multiple sclerosis. Clones were read by immunoSEQ multiplex PCR, and TCRdb kept only the in-frame ones, dropping some. Among around 78,000 clones listed, roughly 93% were seen once. This CDR3 region has 13 residues. Germline CDR1 SQVTM, CDR2 ANQGSEA. Trimming cost V 6 bases and J 4 bases; bases outside gene matches: 6. The sample in question was peripheral blood, obtained in the second trimester of pregnancy. V is TRBV29-1 and J is TRBJ1-2, with 9 bases matching TRBD1. The sequence was obtained from a female donor with multiple sclerosis, enrolled in a pregnancy study. In DNA, the CDR3 is TGCAGCGTCGCCGACAGGGGGGGCTATGGCTACACCTTC. Encoded protein: CSVADRGGYGYTF.